Below are 27 T cell receptor beta chains sequenced from a single sample in a study of graft-versus-host responses after intestinal transplantation. For these TCRs, the target antigens are not known. Data came from immunoSEQ multiplex PCR; TCRdb stores just in-frame clones and leaves some out. The table includes about 86,000 clones, 90% to 95% detected once. The input for sequencing was unstimulated CD8+ T cells sorted from spleen or lymph node cells, taken before intestinal transplant. The source of these receptors is a human donor who received an intestinal transplant.

The chain couples TRBV5-1 to TRBJ2-7; 11 bases are shared with TRBD2. The ends lost 4 bases at V and 3 bases at J; junction bases unmatched: 9. The CDR3 consists of 16 residues. Per the germline V gene, CDR1 is SGHRS and CDR2 is YFSETQ. CDR3 residues: CASSLGTSGPNYEQYF. The CDR3 DNA reads as TGCGCCAGCAGCCTAGGGACTAGCGGCCCGAACTACGAGCAGTACTTC.

The chain joins TRBV15 to TRBJ2-2; the D gene is possibly TRBD2 (5 bases). CDR1 and CDR2 from the germline V gene are LNHNV and YYDKDF (reference sequence). The CDR3 has 16 amino acids. The V gene lost 5 bases and the J gene lost 6 bases, with 19 bases spanning the gap. CDR3 loop: CATSPRAVGEPGELFF. The CDR3 DNA is TGTGCCACCAGCCCCCGGGCCGTGGGAGAGCCCGGGGAGCTGTTTTTT.

The V gene is TRBV4-1, the J gene TRBJ2-5, with D uncertain. V was shortened by 0 bases and J by 4 bases, with 9 bases between the two germline ends. The CDR3 is 14 residues long. Germline-derived CDR1 and CDR2 are MGHRA and YSYEKL. CDR3 residues: CASSQERFSETQYF. The CDR3 DNA reads TGCGCCAGCAGCCAAGAGCGGTTTTCAGAGACCCAGTACTTC.

This chain uses TRBV2 with TRBJ2-7; D remains ambiguous. The CDR3 runs to 15 residues. V lost 4 bases to trimming and J lost 5 bases, with 18 bases between them. Germline CDR1 is SNHLY and CDR2 is FYNNEI. CDR3 residues: CASSVWVSVRHEQYF. The CDR3, as DNA: TGTGCCAGCAGTGTCTGGGTCTCTGTCAGGCACGAGCAGTACTTC.

This clone was found once. The chain recombines TRBV2 with TRBJ2-2; D perhaps matches TRBD2 (6 bases). With 4 bases removed from V and 2 bases from J, the gap between germline ends came to 14 bases. The CDR3 loop spans 16 amino acids. CDR1 and CDR2 (germline): SNHLY, FYNNEI. The CDR3 sequence: CASSAAGTINTGELFF. CDR3 sequence (DNA): TGTGCCAGCAGTGCGGCGGGGACGATAAACACCGGGGAGCTGTTTTTT. Full variable domain (remainder filled in from reference TRBV2 and TRBJ2-2): EPEVTQTPSHQVTQMGQEVILRCVPISNHLYFYWYRQILGQKVEFLVSFYNNEISEKSEIFDDQFSVERPDGSNFTLKIRSTKLEDSAMYFCASSAAGTINTGELFFGEGSRLTVL.

Only one count was recorded for this clone. The chain links TRBV30 to TRBJ2-1; D might be TRBD2 (6 bases). The CDR3 totals 14 residues. CDR1 GTSNPN and CDR2 SVGIG come from the germline V gene (reference sequence). Trimming took 2 bases from V and 5 from J, leaving 13 bases between them. In DNA, the CDR3 is TGTGCCTGGAGTTTTGGGTGGGGGGACAATGAGCAGTTCTTC. This translates into CAWSFGWGDNEQFF.

In this sample, this clone turned up once. V and J are TRBV5-6 and TRBJ2-1, with a tentative D call TRBD1 (6 bases). The CDR3 is 15 amino acids. The germline V gene has CDR1 SGHDT and CDR2 YYEEEE. V was shortened by 1 base and J by 0 bases, with 8 bases between the two germline ends. CDR3 region: CASSLTGSSYNEQFF. DNA of the CDR3: TGTGCCAGCAGCTTGACAGGGAGCTCCTACAATGAGCAGTTCTTC.

The chain employs TRBV4-1 and TRBJ1-1, with D maybe TRBD1 (5 bases). The CDR3 spans 15 residues. V was pared by 1 base and J by 3 bases, with 12 bases between. Germline CDR1 is MGHRA and CDR2 is YSYEKL. The CDR3 region is CASSQGRGLDTEAFF. The CDR3 DNA reads as TGCGCCAGCAGCCAAGGGCGGGGGTTGGACACTGAAGCTTTCTTT.

The rearrangement links TRBV4-1 to TRBJ2-7, with 7 bases fitting TRBD2. Trimming at V came to 0 bases and at J to 4 bases, leaving 6 bases not matched to a gene. The CDR3 is 15 amino acids. The germline CDR1 and CDR2 sequences are MGHRA and YSYEKL. CDR3: CASSQDGGSLYEQYF. The DNA for the CDR3 is TGCGCCAGCAGCCAAGATGGCGGGAGCTTATACGAGCAGTACTTC.

This chain uses TRBV29-1 with TRBJ1-4; the D is unclear. Germline values: CDR1 SQVTM, CDR2 ANQGSEA. Trimming cost V 4 bases and J 8 bases, with 11 bases left between them. There are 12 residues in the CDR3. The CDR3 here is CSVGKLEEKLFF. CDR3 DNA sequence: TGCAGCGTTGGTAAACTCGAGGAAAAACTGTTTTTT.

The rearrangement uses TRBV19 and TRBJ2-2; 7 bases are shared with TRBD1. Looked up from germline, CDR1 is LNHDA and CDR2 is SQIVND (reference sequence). With V trimmed by 3 bases and J by 0 bases, 4 bases remained unmatched. CDR3 length: 16 amino acids. The CDR3 DNA follows: TGTGCCAGTAGTATGGGGACAGACTCGAACACCGGGGAGCTGTTTTTT. Its translation is CASSMGTDSNTGELFF.

The genes are TRBV28 and TRBJ2-4; a possible D gene is TRBD1 (5 bases). This CDR3 contains 14 residues. Per the germline V gene, CDR1 is MDHEN and CDR2 is SYDVKM. Trimming shortened V by 4 bases and J by 2 bases, and 9 bases separated the two germline ends. The chain's CDR3 is CASSSQGTKNIQYF. CDR3 DNA: TGTGCCAGCAGTTCCCAGGGTACCAAAAACATTCAGTACTTC.

The rearrangement uses TRBV4-3 and TRBJ1-2; no firm D call. Germline V gene sequence: CDR1 LGHNA, CDR2 YSLEER. The CDR3 is 15 residues long. V was shortened by 0 bases and J by 4 bases, with 12 bases between the two germline ends. CDR3 region: CASSQEVRGLYGYTF. The CDR3, as DNA: TGCGCCAGCAGCCAAGAGGTACGAGGCCTCTATGGCTACACCTTC.

The rearrangement links TRBV7-5 to TRBJ2-7; the table gives TRBD2 as D, unverified against the DNA. TRBV7-5 represents a pseudogene. The CDR3 spans 14 residues. The CDR3 sequence: CVRSLELFSYEQYF. The DNA for the CDR3 is TGTGTCAGAAGCTTAGAACTTTTCTCCTACGAGCAGTACTTC.

The genes are TRBV28 and TRBJ1-1; tentative D call: TRBD1 (6 bases). The CDR3 extends over 17 amino acids. Between the trimmed V and J ends, which lost 2 bases and 3 bases, there was a span of 19 bases. Germline values: CDR1 MDHEN, CDR2 SYDVKM. CDR3 protein: CASSLTLYRVGDTEAFF. As DNA, the CDR3 is TGTGCCAGCAGTTTAACTCTATACAGGGTGGGGGACACTGAAGCTTTCTTT. The full variable domain, its missing parts supplied by reference TRBV28 and TRBJ1-1, is DVKVTQSSRYLVKRTGEKVFLECVQDMDHENMFWYRQDPGLGLRLIYFSYDVKMKEKGDIPEGYSVSREKKERFSLILESASTNQTSMYLCASSLTLYRVGDTEAFFGQGTRLTVV.

V gene TRBV7-2 combines with J gene TRBJ2-2; 8 bases line up with TRBD2. V lost 5 bases and J lost 1; bases outside the gene matches: 9. Germline V gene lookup returns CDR1 SGHTA and CDR2 FQGNSA. The CDR3 is 17 amino acids. This chain's CDR3 is CASSPRTTSENTGELFF. The CDR3 DNA sequence: TGTGCCAGCAGCCCCAGAACGACTAGCGAGAACACCGGGGAGCTGTTTTTT.

The rearrangement joins TRBV27 to TRBJ2-1, with 8 bases that match TRBD2. The ends lost 5 bases at V and 13 bases at J; junction bases unmatched: 13. The CDR3 length is 14 residues. Germline V CDR1 and CDR2: MNHEY, SMNVEV (reference sequence). CDR3 in amino acids: CASSPREGLVSQFF. The CDR3 DNA sequence: TGTGCCAGCAGTCCTCGGGAGGGCCTCGTTAGTCAGTTCTTC.

V is TRBV19 and J is TRBJ2-3; D not certain. Trimming removed 4 bases at V and 6 bases at J, with 8 bases between. The CDR3 has 12 residues. The germline CDR1 and CDR2 sequences are LNHDA and SQIVND (reference sequence). The CDR3 DNA is TGTGCCAGTAGTACAGGTGGGGATACGCAGTATTTT. Its translation is CASSTGGDTQYF.

The V and J genes are TRBV7-9 and TRBJ2-5, with TRBD2 as a possible D gene (7 bases). Germline V gene sequence: CDR1 SEHNR, CDR2 FQNEAQ (reference sequence). The CDR3 covers 17 residues. The germline V and J ends were trimmed by 5 bases and 0 bases, with 19 bases remaining between them. This CDR3 reads CASSISTGGPYQETQYF. The CDR3 region has the DNA TGTGCCAGCAGCATCAGTACGGGGGGCCCGTACCAAGAGACCCAGTACTTC.

The chain links TRBV30 to TRBJ2-7; the D gene is possibly TRBD1 (6 bases). V lost 5 bases and J lost 0, with 11 bases in between. The CDR3 totals 13 residues. CDR1 is GTSNPN and CDR2 is SVGIG in the germline V gene (reference sequence). Here the CDR3 DNA reads TGTGCCTGGGACGGGGACACCTCCTACGAGCAGTACTTC. Translation: CAWDGDTSYEQYF.

This clone was seen once. The chain links TRBV27 to TRBJ1-1; D ambiguous. V was trimmed by 8 bases and J by 4 bases, leaving 11 bases between them. The germline V gene encodes CDR1 MNHEY and CDR2 SMNVEV (reference sequence). CDR3 length: 12 amino acids. The CDR3 bases are TGTGCCAGCCGACGTGGGCTCACTGAAGCTTTCTTT. Translated, it gives CASRRGLTEAFF.

The chain joins TRBV5-5 to TRBJ1-5; D remains ambiguous. Germline V gene sequence: CDR1 SGHKS, CDR2 YYEKEE (reference sequence). Trimming shortened V by 0 bases and J by 3 bases, and 10 bases separated the two germline ends. The CDR3 consists of 15 residues. CDR3: CASSLGYRINQPQHF. The CDR3 DNA is TGTGCCAGCAGCTTGGGGTACAGAATCAATCAGCCCCAGCATTTT.

V usage is TRBV6-5 and J usage is TRBJ2-5, with TRBD1 matching 10 bases. J lost 2 bases, V lost 0 bases, and 0 bases had no gene match. Germline CDR1 and CDR2: MNHEY and SVGAGI. The CDR3 spans 15 residues. CDR3 sequence: CASSYSDRGQETQYF. In DNA, the CDR3 is TGTGCCAGCAGTTACTCGGACAGGGGGCAAGAGACCCAGTACTTC.

V usage is TRBV10-1 and J usage is TRBJ1-1; D is possibly TRBD1 (5 bases). Trimming stripped 4 bases from V and 4 bases from J, with 10 bases between. This CDR3 has 13 residues. Germline CDR1 reads WNHNN; CDR2 reads SYGVQD (reference sequence). Here the CDR3 reads CASSATTGTEAFF. In nucleotides, the CDR3 is TGCGCCAGCAGTGCAACTACAGGCACTGAAGCTTTCTTT.

The chain has TRBV4-1 and TRBJ1-4, with D perhaps TRBD1 (5 bases). This CDR3 is 15 amino acids long. The ends were cut back, 5 bases at V and 8 bases at J, with 18 bases in the middle. Germline CDR1 is MGHRA and CDR2 is YSYEKL. CDR3 sequence (DNA): TGCGCCAGCAGCTCACCCTTCGGGACTGGCGAAAAACTGTTTTTT. Translating gives CASSSPFGTGEKLFF.

The chain couples TRBV7-9 to TRBJ2-3; TRBD2 matches 9 bases. V lost 5 bases, J lost 5 bases, and 5 bases stayed unmatched. The CDR3 totals 14 residues. Per germline, CDR1 SEHNR and CDR2 FQNEAQ (reference sequence). CDR3 DNA: TGTGCCAGCAGCCCGAAGCGGGAGGAAGATACGCAGTATTTT. It translates to CASSPKREEDTQYF.

The chain is built from TRBV11-2 and TRBJ2-7; the match to TRBD2 covers 9 bases. The CDR3 has 16 residues. The trim removed 7 bases at V and 2 bases at J, leaving 12 bases unmatched. Germline V gene sequence: CDR1 SGHAT, CDR2 FQNNGV. CDR3 bases: TGTGCCAGCACCTGGACTAGCGAAGGGGAAACCTACGAGCAGTACTTC. It is translated as CASTWTSEGETYEQYF.